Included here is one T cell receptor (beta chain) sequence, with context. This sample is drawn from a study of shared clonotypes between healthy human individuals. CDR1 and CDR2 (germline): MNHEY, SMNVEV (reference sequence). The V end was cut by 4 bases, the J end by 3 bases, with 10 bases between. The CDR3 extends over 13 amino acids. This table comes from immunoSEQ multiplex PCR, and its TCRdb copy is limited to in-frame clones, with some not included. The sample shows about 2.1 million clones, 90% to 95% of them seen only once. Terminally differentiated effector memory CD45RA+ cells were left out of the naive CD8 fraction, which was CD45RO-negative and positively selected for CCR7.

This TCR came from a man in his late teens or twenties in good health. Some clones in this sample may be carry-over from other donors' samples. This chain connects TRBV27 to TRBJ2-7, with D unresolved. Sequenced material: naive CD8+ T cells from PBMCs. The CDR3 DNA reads TGTGCCAGCAGTTATTCAATATACTACGAGCAGTACTTC. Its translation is CASSYSIYYEQYF.